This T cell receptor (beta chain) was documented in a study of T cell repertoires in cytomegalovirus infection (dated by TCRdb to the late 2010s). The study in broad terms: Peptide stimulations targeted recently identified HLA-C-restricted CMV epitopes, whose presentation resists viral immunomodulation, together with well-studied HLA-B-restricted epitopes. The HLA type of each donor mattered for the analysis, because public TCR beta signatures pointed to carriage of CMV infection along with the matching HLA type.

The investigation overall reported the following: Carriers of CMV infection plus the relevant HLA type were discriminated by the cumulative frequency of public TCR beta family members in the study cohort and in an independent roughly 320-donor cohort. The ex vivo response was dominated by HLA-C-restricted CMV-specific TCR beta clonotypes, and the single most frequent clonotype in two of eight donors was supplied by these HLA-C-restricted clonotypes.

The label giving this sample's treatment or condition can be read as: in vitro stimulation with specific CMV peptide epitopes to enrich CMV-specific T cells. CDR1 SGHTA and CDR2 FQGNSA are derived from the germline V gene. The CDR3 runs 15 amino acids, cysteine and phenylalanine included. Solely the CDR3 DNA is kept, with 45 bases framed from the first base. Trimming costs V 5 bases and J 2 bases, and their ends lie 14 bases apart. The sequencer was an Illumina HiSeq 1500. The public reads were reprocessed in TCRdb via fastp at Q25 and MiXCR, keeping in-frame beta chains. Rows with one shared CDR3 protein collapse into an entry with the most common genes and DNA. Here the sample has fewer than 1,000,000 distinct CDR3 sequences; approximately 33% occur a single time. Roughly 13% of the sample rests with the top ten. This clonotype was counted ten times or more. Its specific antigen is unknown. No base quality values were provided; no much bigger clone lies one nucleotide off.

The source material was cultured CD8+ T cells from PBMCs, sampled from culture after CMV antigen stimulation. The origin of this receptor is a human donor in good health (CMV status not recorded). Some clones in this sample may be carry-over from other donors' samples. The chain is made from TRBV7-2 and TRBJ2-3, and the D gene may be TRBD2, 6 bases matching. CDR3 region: CASSQLGGDTDTQYF. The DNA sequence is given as TGTGCCAGCAGCCAGTTGGGGGGAGACACAGATACGCAGTATTTT.